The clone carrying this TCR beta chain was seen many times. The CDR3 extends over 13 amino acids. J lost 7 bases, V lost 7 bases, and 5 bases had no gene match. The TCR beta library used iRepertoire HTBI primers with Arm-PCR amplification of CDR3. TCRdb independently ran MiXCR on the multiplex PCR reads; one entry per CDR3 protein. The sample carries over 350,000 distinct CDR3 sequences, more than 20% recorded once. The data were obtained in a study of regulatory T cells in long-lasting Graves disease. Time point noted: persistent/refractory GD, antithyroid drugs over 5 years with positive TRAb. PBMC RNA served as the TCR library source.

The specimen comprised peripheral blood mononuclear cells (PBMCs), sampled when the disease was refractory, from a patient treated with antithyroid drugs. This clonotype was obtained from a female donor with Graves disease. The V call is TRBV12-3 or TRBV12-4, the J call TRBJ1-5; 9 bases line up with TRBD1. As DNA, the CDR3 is TGTGCCAGCAATACGGACAGGGGCCAGCCCCAGCATTTT. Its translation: CASNTDRGQPQHF.